Each of the 6 T cell receptor beta chains below was sequenced from the same sample in a study of human T cells and chemical hapten exposure. In TCRdb, the RACE reads were re-called with MiXCR into one record per CDR3 protein. The table shows approximately 160,000 distinct CDR3 sequences, with 25% to 35% occurring only once. The time point: patch test 3, about 24 weeks after DPC sensitization. Treatment given: therapeutic diphenylcyclopropenone sensitization with weekly scalp DPC. Sequences were derived from whole blood, sampled in connection with sensitization to the hapten diphenylcyclopropenone (DPC). The receptors stem from a woman aged 18-30 years with alopecia areata. Some clones in this sample may be carry-over from other donors' samples.

This clonotype has at least ten counts. V is TRBV15 and J is TRBJ2-1, with D uncertain. This CDR3 comprises 12 residues. Germline V gives CDR1 LNHNV, CDR2 YYDKDF (reference sequence). The V end was cut by 0 bases, the J end by 10 bases, with 7 bases between. The CDR3 here is CATSRDRREQFF. CDR3 nucleotide sequence: TGTGCCACCAGCAGAGATCGTCGAGAGCAGTTCTTC.

The sample holds a few counts of this clonotype. This sequence joins TRBV12-3 or TRBV12-4 and TRBJ2-1; D may be TRBD2 (5 bases). The germline V and J ends were trimmed by 2 bases and 4 bases, with 12 bases remaining between them. There are 15 residues in the CDR3. CDR3 DNA: TGTGCCAGCAGTTTAACCGCTAGCAGATACAATGAGCAGTTCTTC. Amino acids: CASSLTASRYNEQFF.

This clonotype was seen more than once but under ten times. The CDR3 DNA follows: TGTGCCAGCAGCCAAGATTACGCTACTAGCAATGAGCAGTTCTTC. Translated, it gives CASSQDYATSNEQFF. The V call is TRBV4-2, the J call TRBJ2-1; maybe TRBD2 (5 bases). The CDR3 totals 15 residues. Looked up from germline, CDR1 is LGHNA and CDR2 is YNFKEQ. V lost 0 bases and J lost 6, with 12 bases in between.

This clonotype has just a few counts. This chain joins TRBV3-1 and TRBJ2-5; 8 nucleotides match TRBD2. After removal of 3 bases from V and 5 bases from J, the junction contained 5 bases not matched to a gene. Germline V lookup: CDR1 LGHDT, CDR2 YNNKEL (reference sequence). The CDR3 length is 14 residues. Here the CDR3 DNA reads TGTGCCAGCAGCCAGCGCGGGAGGCAGGAGACCCAGTACTTC. It encodes CASSQRGRQETQYF.

In this sample, this clonotype turned up a few times. This chain links TRBV5-1 with TRBJ1-1, with TRBD1 matching over 9 bases. The junction had 4 bases not matched to a gene; V was cut back by 7 bases and J by 3 bases. This CDR3 comprises 13 residues. Germline V CDR1 and CDR2: SGHRS, YFSETQ. The CDR3 is CASPRDRDTEAFF. The DNA for the CDR3 is TGCGCCAGCCCCCGGGACAGGGACACTGAAGCTTTCTTT.

This clonotype was seen only a few times. The chain uses TRBV5-1 and TRBJ1-1, with D unclear. CDR1 SGHRS and CDR2 YFSETQ come from the germline V gene. The CDR3 loop spans 14 amino acids. The germline V and J ends were trimmed by 4 bases and 0 bases, with 10 bases remaining between them. The CDR3 coding sequence is TGCGCCAGCAGCCCATTGTCCGTGAACACTGAAGCTTTCTTT. Translation gives CASSPLSVNTEAFF. Supplemented by reference TRBV5-1 and TRBJ1-1, the full variable domain reads KAGVTQTPRYLIKTRGQQVTLSCSPISGHRSVSWYQQTPGQGLQFLFEYFSETQRNKGNFPGRFSGRQFSNSRSEMNVSTLELGDSALYLCASSPLSVNTEAFFGQGTRLTVV.